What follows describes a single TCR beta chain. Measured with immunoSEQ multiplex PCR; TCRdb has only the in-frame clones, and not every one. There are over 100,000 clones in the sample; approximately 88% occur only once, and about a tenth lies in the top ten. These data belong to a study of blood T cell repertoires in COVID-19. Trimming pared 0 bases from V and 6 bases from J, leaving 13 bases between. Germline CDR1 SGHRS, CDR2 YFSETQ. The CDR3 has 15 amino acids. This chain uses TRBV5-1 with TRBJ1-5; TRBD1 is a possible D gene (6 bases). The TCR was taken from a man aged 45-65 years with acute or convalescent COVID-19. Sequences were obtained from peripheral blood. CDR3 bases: TGCGCCAGCAGCTTGGAAGGGGGGGCTCGTCAGCCCCAGCATTTT. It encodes CASSLEGGARQPQHF.